Presented here are 27 T cell receptor beta chains from one specimen sequenced in a study of graft-versus-host responses after intestinal transplantation. These receptors lack a known antigen. Using immunoSEQ multiplex PCR, the repertoire was profiled, and TCRdb retains in-frame clones only, with some absent. The table includes about 88,000 clones, roughly 92% detected once. Here the sequenced sample was unstimulated CD4+ T cells sorted from spleen or lymph node cells, taken before intestinal transplant. The source is a human donor who received an intestinal transplant.

The CDR3 reads CASSPRQRMQPQHF. The CDR3 DNA follows: TGTGCCAGCAGCCCACGACAGAGAATGCAGCCCCAGCATTTT. J is TRBJ1-5 and V is TRBV7-2, with TRBD1 as a possible D gene (5 bases). The CDR3 loop spans 14 amino acids. Germline V gene data show CDR1 as SGHTA and CDR2 as FQGNSA. V lost 5 bases, J lost 7 bases, and 15 bases lay in between.

This rearrangement joins TRBV7-3 to TRBJ2-7, with D perhaps matching TRBD2 (5 bases). The CDR3 contains 16 residues. In germline, CDR1 is SGHTA, CDR2 FQGTGA. Trimming took 2 bases from V and 9 from J, leaving 23 bases between them. The CDR3 DNA sequence: TGTGCCAGCAGCTTAGCTTCGGGCGGGTGGCCGCTAGGGCAGTACTTC. Its translation: CASSLASGGWPLGQYF.

This chain joins TRBV25-1 and TRBJ2-2; TRBD1 matches at 7 bases. The junction had 10 bases not matched to a gene; V was cut back by 8 bases and J by 4 bases. The V gene's germline CDR1 is MGHDK and CDR2 SYGVNS. The CDR3 length is 15 residues. CDR3 DNA sequence: TGTGCCAGCGGCCCGGGACAGAGATTCACCGGGGAGCTGTTTTTT. Amino acid sequence: CASGPGQRFTGELFF.

This clone was seen just once. This chain uses TRBV5-1 with TRBJ1-1; D perhaps matches TRBD1 (6 bases). Trimming removed 4 bases at V and 3 bases at J, with 13 bases between. Looked up from germline, CDR1 is SGHRS and CDR2 is YFSETQ. This CDR3 has 14 amino acids. CDR3 sequence (DNA): TGCGCCAGCAGCCAGGAGGGGGGCTACACTGAAGCTTTCTTT. Translation: CASSQEGGYTEAFF.

The rearrangement joins TRBV7-8 to TRBJ1-2, with D possibly TRBD1 on 5 matching bases. Germline lookup yields CDR1 SGHVS and CDR2 FQNEAQ. There are 13 residues in the CDR3. The V end lost 5 bases, the J end lost 0 bases, and 7 bases lay between the germline ends. The CDR3 coding sequence is TGTGCCAGCAGCCCGGACACTAACTATGGCTACACCTTC. Its translation: CASSPDTNYGYTF.

V and J are TRBV7-2 and TRBJ2-5; possibly TRBD2 for D (5 bases). Between the trimmed V and J ends, which lost 5 bases and 1 base, there was a span of 17 bases. The CDR3 runs 16 residues. Germline CDR1 reads SGHTA; CDR2 reads FQGNSA. In nucleotides, the CDR3 is TGTGCCAGCAGCGGGTGGGTCCTAGCTGCCCAAGAGACCCAGTACTTC. Amino acid sequence: CASSGWVLAAQETQYF.

The chain carries TRBV5-4 and TRBJ2-2; no definite D call. The ends were cut back, 1 base at V and 7 bases at J, with 11 bases in the middle. CDR1 is SGHNT, CDR2 YYREEE, per germline (reference sequence). The CDR3 sequence is 14 residues long. The CDR3 bases are TGTGCCAGCAGCTTGTTGGGCTCCGGCGGGGAGCTGTTTTTT. It is translated as CASSLLGSGGELFF.

The rearrangement links TRBV25-1 to TRBJ1-4; 8 bases are shared with TRBD1. There are 17 residues in the CDR3. J was trimmed by 0 bases and V by 5 bases; bases with no gene match: 8. Germline loops: CDR1 MGHDK, CDR2 SYGVNS. CDR3 amino acids: CASSYRTGPATNEKLFF. The CDR3 DNA reads as TGTGCCAGCAGTTATAGGACAGGGCCTGCAACTAATGAAAAACTGTTTTTT.

J is TRBJ1-1 and V is TRBV19; 8 nucleotides align to TRBD1. From germline, CDR1 is LNHDA and CDR2 SQIVND (reference sequence). CDR3 size: 15 residues. Trimming removed 4 bases from V and 5 bases from J; junction bases left unmatched: 9. CDR3 amino acids: CASSNPRGLWTEAFF. The CDR3 DNA sequence: TGTGCCAGTAGTAACCCCAGGGGGCTCTGGACTGAAGCTTTCTTT.

The chain combines TRBV6-5 with TRBJ1-1, with a weak D call TRBD1 (6 bases). CDR3 length: 14 residues. Germline V gives CDR1 MNHEY, CDR2 SVGAGI. With 7 bases removed from V and 4 bases from J, the gap between germline ends came to 16 bases. In nucleotides, the CDR3 is TGTGCCAGCAACGCCGGGACATTGAGCACTGAAGCTTTCTTT. This gives the protein CASNAGTLSTEAFF.

Of note for this clone: Germline and junction disagree at one end, which may indicate a read error. The V gene is TRBV19, the J gene TRBJ2-7, with D perhaps being TRBD1 or TRBD2 (5 bases each). Per germline, CDR1 LNHDA and CDR2 SQIVND (reference sequence). The CDR3 contains 15 residues. As DNA, the CDR3 is TGTGCCAGTAGTGCAGCGGCTGCATGGGGCTACGGGCAGTACTTC. Its translation is CASSAAAAWGYGQYF.

V and J are TRBV11-2 and TRBJ1-2, with D perhaps matching TRBD1 (6 bases). Per germline, CDR1 SGHAT and CDR2 FQNNGV. The CDR3 sequence is 14 residues long. Between the trimmed V and J ends, which lost 2 bases and 8 bases, there was a span of 15 bases. Here the CDR3 reads CASSLSRGAPGYTF. DNA for the CDR3: TGTGCCAGCAGCTTATCTCGGGGGGCGCCAGGCTACACCTTC.

A few counts support this clone. This chain uses TRBV5-6 with TRBJ1-1; the D gene is possibly TRBD1 (5 bases). The V gene lost 4 bases and the J gene lost 0 bases, with 16 bases spanning the gap. CDR1 and CDR2 (germline): SGHDT, YYEEEE. This CDR3 is 16 amino acids long. The CDR3 sequence: CASSVDWGEMNTEAFF. The CDR3 DNA reads TGTGCCAGCAGCGTGGACTGGGGCGAGATGAACACTGAAGCTTTCTTT.

Here the CDR3 reads CSVAGNYGYTF. The CDR3 DNA follows: TGCAGCGTTGCCGGGAACTATGGCTACACCTTC. V gene TRBV29-1 combines with J gene TRBJ1-2, with unresolved D. This CDR3 is built from 11 residues. Trimming removed 4 bases at V and 2 bases at J, with 5 bases between. Germline CDR1 is SQVTM and CDR2 is ANQGSEA.

This clone is a singleton in its sample. V and J are TRBV7-2 and TRBJ1-2; TRBD1 agrees at 8 bases. Germline CDR1 and CDR2: SGHTA and FQGNSA. CDR3 length equals 15 residues. V trimming: 5 bases; J trimming: 6 bases; junction bases outside the gene matches: 11. The CDR3 nucleotides are TGTGCCAGCAGCCTCTCCAGGACAGGGCATAATGGCTACACCTTC. Encoded protein: CASSLSRTGHNGYTF. Supplemented by reference TRBV7-2 and TRBJ1-2, the full variable domain reads GAGVSQSPSNKVTEKGKDVELRCDPISGHTALYWYRQSLGQGLEFLIYFQGNSAPDKSGLPSDRFSAERTGGSVSTLTIQRTQQEDSAVYLCASSLSRTGHNGYTFGSGTRLTVV.

The chain couples TRBV28 to TRBJ2-1; TRBD2 matches at 7 bases. The CDR3 length is 14 residues. The ends lost 8 bases at V and 7 bases at J; junction bases unmatched: 11. Germline V gives CDR1 MDHEN, CDR2 SYDVKM. The CDR3 region has the DNA TGTGCCAGCTTCTTGCGGGAGCGTATGAATGAGCAGTTCTTC. It is translated as CASFLRERMNEQFF.

This chain connects TRBV5-1 to TRBJ2-7; D perhaps matches TRBD1 (6 bases). Germline CDR1 reads SGHRS; CDR2 reads YFSETQ. Trimming pared 4 bases from V and 2 bases from J, leaving 16 bases between. This CDR3 has 15 residues. CDR3 sequence reads: CASSTDFRGAYEQYF. CDR3 DNA sequence: TGCGCCAGCAGCACGGACTTCAGGGGAGCCTACGAGCAGTACTTC.

Remarks on this clone: The conserved phenylalanine or tryptophan normally closing the CDR3 is absent here, so this likely arose from a read error. V usage is TRBV4-2 and J usage is TRBJ1-2; the match to TRBD1 covers 10 bases. V shed 3 bases and J 3 bases; nucleotides not matched to a gene: 7. The CDR3 length is 16 residues. Germline V lookup: CDR1 LGHNA, CDR2 YNFKEQ. The CDR3: CASSQLPGQGDYGYTL. CDR3 nucleotide sequence: TGTGCCAGCAGCCAGCTCCCCGGACAGGGGGACTATGGCTACACCCTC.

There are a few counts of this clone. V usage is TRBV10-3 and J usage is TRBJ1-1; TRBD1 aligns across 11 bases. Germline V gives CDR1 ENHRY, CDR2 SYGVKD. This CDR3 is built from 15 residues. Trimming at V came to 8 bases and at J to 5 bases, leaving 10 bases not matched to a gene. The CDR3 loop reads CAIQSGQGGKTEAFF. The CDR3, as DNA: TGTGCCATCCAATCGGGACAGGGGGGTAAGACTGAAGCTTTCTTT.

In the case of this clone: Other nucleotide sequences in the sample specify the same CDR3. V gene TRBV28 combines with J gene TRBJ1-1, with a weak D call TRBD1 (6 bases). CDR3 size: 14 residues. Trimming cost V 5 bases and J 0 bases, with 10 bases left between them. CDR1 and CDR2 (germline): MDHEN, SYDVKM. This chain's CDR3 is CASSGQFMNTEAFF. The CDR3 DNA sequence: TGTGCCAGCAGTGGACAGTTTATGAACACTGAAGCTTTCTTT.

The chain employs TRBV5-6 and TRBJ1-3, with D perhaps TRBD1 (5 bases). V shed 4 bases and J shed 6 bases, with 17 bases lying between them. The germline gives CDR1 SGHDT, CDR2 YYEEEE. The CDR3 spans 15 residues. CDR3 in amino acids: CASSTNQGLENTIYF. In DNA form, the CDR3 reads TGTGCCAGCAGCACAAATCAGGGTCTTGAAAACACCATATATTTT.

The chain links TRBV6-8 to TRBJ2-5; D is perhaps TRBD1 (6 bases). CDR3 length: 11 amino acids. V was pared by 6 bases and J by 5 bases, with 7 bases between. Germline assignment: CDR1 MNHGY and CDR2 SAAAGT. The CDR3 region is CASRRGETQYF. CDR3 DNA sequence: TGTGCCAGCAGGAGGGGGGAGACCCAGTACTTC.

This chain uses TRBV11-2 with TRBJ2-3; 10 bases are a match to TRBD2. Trimming at V came to 3 bases and at J to 1 base, leaving 13 bases not matched to a gene. In germline, CDR1 is SGHAT, CDR2 FQNNGV. The CDR3 runs to 19 residues. The CDR3 nucleotides read TGTGCCAGCAGCTTGGTCCTAGCGGGAGCGGGGATGGGCACAGATACGCAGTATTTT. Residues: CASSLVLAGAGMGTDTQYF.

The CDR3 DNA reads TGTGCCAGCTCACCAGCGGGAGGGCCGATCGAGTTCTTC. Amino acids: CASSPAGGPIEFF. The rearrangement uses TRBV18 and TRBJ2-1, with 9 bases aligning to TRBD2. Germline V gives CDR1 KGHSH, CDR2 LQKENI. CDR3 size: 13 residues. Trimming took 2 bases from V and 14 from J; bases not matched to a gene: 7.

The V and J genes are TRBV4-1 and TRBJ1-5; weak D call: TRBD1 (6 bases). V was clipped by 4 bases and J by 11 bases, with 24 bases between them. Per the germline V gene, CDR1 is MGHRA and CDR2 is YSYEKL. This CDR3 is built from 16 residues. The CDR3 DNA reads as TGCGCCAGCAGCCCCGGGTCGGGACAAGGGTTCTCGGCCCAGCATTTT. This gives the protein CASSPGSGQGFSAQHF.

The rearrangement links TRBV11-2 to TRBJ2-4, with D perhaps given as TRBD1 or TRBD2 (5 bases each). The CDR3 loop spans 15 amino acids. The V and J ends lost 0 bases and 7 bases respectively, with 13 bases between them. Germline V gives CDR1 SGHAT, CDR2 FQNNGV. In nucleotides, the CDR3 is TGTGCCAGCAGCTTAGATGGGACGGTGCTGAACATTCAGTACTTC. Encoded protein: CASSLDGTVLNIQYF.

The chain carries TRBV2 and TRBJ2-2; maybe TRBD1 (6 bases). V was trimmed by 4 bases and J by 6 bases, leaving 21 bases between them. CDR1 and CDR2 from the germline V gene are SNHLY and FYNNEI. CDR3 length: 17 residues. The CDR3 nucleotides are TGTGCCAGCAGTGGGGGGCCGGGACGGAACTTCGCCGGGGAGCTGTTTTTT. Amino acids: CASSGGPGRNFAGELFF.